The 16 T cell receptor beta chains reported below all come from one sample, sequenced in a study of shared clonotypes between healthy human individuals. Repertoires were generated with immunoSEQ multiplex PCR, while TCRdb's copy carries only in-frame clones and drops some. The table has millions of clones, roughly 95% seen once. Source material: naive CD4+ T cells sorted from blood. As for subset: CD45RA+ positively selected. Source of these receptors: a man aged 18-30 years in good health.

The table lists this clone with a count of one. The sample carries other DNA sequences with the same CDR3. This chain joins TRBV28 and TRBJ2-7, with TRBD1 identical over 9 bases. The V and J ends lost 4 bases and 2 bases, in that order; junction bases with no gene match: 6. The CDR3 length is 15 residues. Per germline, CDR1 MDHEN and CDR2 SYDVKM. The CDR3 bases are TGTGCCAGCAGTTCACCGGGACAGGGTACCTACGAGCAGTACTTC. This gives the protein CASSSPGQGTYEQYF. The whole variable domain, remainder taken from reference TRBV28 and TRBJ2-7, is DVKVTQSSRYLVKRTGEKVFLECVQDMDHENMFWYRQDPGLGLRLIYFSYDVKMKEKGDIPEGYSVSREKKERFSLILESASTNQTSMYLCASSSPGQGTYEQYFGPGTRLTVT.

Worth noting for this clone: This specimen includes other DNA sequences encoding the same CDR3. The chain recombines TRBV7-3 with TRBJ1-5; D call uncertain. CDR1 and CDR2 from the germline V gene are SGHTA and FQGTGA. V was clipped by 0 bases and J by 2 bases, with 2 bases between them. The CDR3 runs to 13 residues. CDR3 in DNA: TGTGCCAGCAGCTTAACGGGCAATCAGCCCCAGCATTTT. Its protein product is CASSLTGNQPQHF.

The CDR3 region has the DNA TGTGCCAGCAGTGGGGGACAGAGGGAACCCTACGAGCAGTACTTC. Protein sequence: CASSGGQREPYEQYF. This sequence joins TRBV6-1 and TRBJ2-7, with 7 bases fitting TRBD1. The CDR3 is 15 amino acids. V was pared by 4 bases and J by 2 bases, with 8 bases of the junction left unmatched. Germline CDR1 reads MNHNS; CDR2 reads SASEGT.

J is TRBJ2-7 and V is TRBV12-5; D unclear. This CDR3 spans 12 amino acids. Germline V gene sequence: CDR1 LGHNT, CDR2 FRNRAP. Between the trimmed V and J ends, which lost 4 bases and 3 bases, there was a span of 7 bases. The CDR3 region has the DNA TGTGCTAGTGGTTCCCGTTTCTACGAGCAGTACTTC. It specifies CASGSRFYEQYF.

As concerns this clone: Compared with germline, one end of the junction differs, possibly owing to a read error. This chain connects TRBV7-7 to TRBJ2-5; a weak D match, TRBD1 (8 bases). The CDR3 contains 15 residues. Germline V gene sequence: CDR1 SSHAT, CDR2 FNYEAQ (reference sequence). This CDR3 is CASSQQGGYRETQYF. The DNA for the CDR3 is TGTGCTAGCAGCCAACAGGGGGGGTACCGAGAGACCCAGTACTTC.

The CDR3 DNA reads TGCGCCAGCAGCCAGCAGGGGGCTTATGACTATGGCTACACCTTC. This encodes CASSQQGAYDYGYTF. The rearrangement joins TRBV5-1 to TRBJ1-2; 8 bases line up with TRBD1. V was pared by 4 bases and J by 3 bases, with 8 bases of the junction left unmatched. This CDR3 has 15 amino acids. Germline CDR1 is SGHRS and CDR2 is YFSETQ.

This chain uses TRBV5-4 with TRBJ2-3; 9 bases map to TRBD2. The germline V gene encodes CDR1 SGHNT and CDR2 YYREEE (reference sequence). The CDR3 is 15 amino acids. V was pared by 0 bases and J by 3 bases, with 2 bases of the junction left unmatched. The CDR3 loop is CASSLGAGGTDTQYF. The CDR3 DNA sequence: TGTGCCAGCAGCTTGGGGGCGGGAGGGACAGATACGCAGTATTTT.

The chain combines TRBV6-1 with TRBJ2-1, with 10 bases that match TRBD2. Germline-derived CDR1 and CDR2 are MNHNS and SASEGT. The CDR3 covers 17 residues. V gave up 2 bases and J gave up 8 bases; unmatched junction bases: 12. CDR3 loop: CASSEPFASGSPHEQFF. The CDR3 DNA follows: TGTGCCAGCAGTGAACCCTTCGCTAGCGGGAGTCCCCATGAGCAGTTCTTC.

The chain has TRBV5-1 and TRBJ1-2; D ambiguous. The V end was cut by 4 bases, the J end by 4 bases, with 17 bases between. The CDR3 is 15 amino acids. CDR1 is SGHRS and CDR2 is YFSETQ in the germline V gene. The CDR3 sequence: CASSPRTEAAYGYTF. DNA for the CDR3: TGCGCCAGCAGCCCCAGGACTGAAGCTGCCTATGGCTACACCTTC.

This chain uses TRBV4-1 with TRBJ2-7, with 7 bases that match TRBD2. Trimming cost V 1 base and J 3 bases; bases outside gene matches: 12. The CDR3 consists of 17 residues. CDR1 and CDR2 from the germline V gene are MGHRA and YSYEKL. In DNA, the CDR3 is TGCGCCAGCAGCCAAGTCCCCGGATTGGCGGGAGTCTACGAGCAGTACTTC. Translation: CASSQVPGLAGVYEQYF.

V usage is TRBV7-2 and J usage is TRBJ1-1; D call uncertain. The CDR3 is made up of 15 amino acids. The V end was cut by 1 base, the J end by 1 base, with 10 bases between. Germline lookup yields CDR1 SGHTA and CDR2 FQGNSA. In DNA, the CDR3 is TGTGCCAGCAGCTTAGAGCCAGGACCGAACACTGAAGCTTTCTTT. Its protein is CASSLEPGPNTEAFF.

The sample holds one count of this clone. The genes are TRBV6-5 and TRBJ1-1, with D unclear. Germline values: CDR1 MNHEY, CDR2 SVGAGI. V lost 11 bases and J lost 0, with 10 bases in between. This CDR3 spans 12 amino acids. CDR3 amino acids: CAASRLNTEAFF. In DNA form, the CDR3 reads TGTGCCGCCAGTAGGTTGAACACTGAAGCTTTCTTT.

The V gene is TRBV19, the J gene TRBJ2-6; D is unresolved. The ends were cut back, 5 bases at V and 0 bases at J, with 8 bases in the middle. CDR1 and CDR2 from the germline V gene are LNHDA and SQIVND (reference sequence). There are 15 residues in the CDR3. CDR3 loop: CASSSRFSGANVLTF. The CDR3 DNA reads as TGTGCCAGTAGTTCTCGGTTCTCTGGGGCCAACGTCCTGACTTTC. The whole variable domain, remainder taken from reference TRBV19 and TRBJ2-6, is DGGITQSPKYLFRKEGQNVTLSCEQNLNHDAMYWYRQDPGQGLRLIYYSQIVNDFQKGDIAEGYSVSREKKESFPLTVTSAQKNPTAFYLCASSSRFSGANVLTFGAGSRLTVL.

The rearrangement uses TRBV30 and TRBJ1-2, with D unresolved. The CDR3 is 15 residues long. Germline values: CDR1 GTSNPN, CDR2 SVGIG (reference sequence). V lost 4 bases and J lost 1, with 16 bases in between. CDR3 DNA sequence: TGTGCCTGGACCCTTCCCCCCCCCGATAACTATGGCTACACCTTC. As protein: CAWTLPPPDNYGYTF.

The rearrangement links TRBV11-2 to TRBJ1-6, with D maybe TRBD1 (5 bases). Trimming removed 5 bases at V and 6 bases at J, with 17 bases between. The CDR3 is made up of 16 amino acids. CDR1 is SGHAT and CDR2 is FQNNGV in the germline V gene. CDR3 bases: TGTGCCAGCAGCCCTCGAGGGGTTATAGGTAATTCACCCCTCCACTTT. Translating gives CASSPRGVIGNSPLHF. Variable domain in full (rest from reference TRBV11-2 and TRBJ1-6): EAGVAQSPRYKIIEKRQSVAFWCNPISGHATLYWYQQILGQGPKLLIQFQNNGVVDDSQLPKDRFSAERLKGVDSTLKIQPAKLEDSAVYLCASSPRGVIGNSPLHFGNGTRLTVT.

V and J are TRBV6-5 and TRBJ1-2; TRBD1 aligns across 9 bases. Trimming at V came to 1 base and at J to 6 bases, leaving 3 bases not matched to a gene. The CDR3 has 14 amino acids. Per germline, CDR1 MNHEY and CDR2 SVGAGI. CDR3 nucleotide sequence: TGTGCCAGCAGTTACTTGGGACAGGGACATGGCTACACCTTC. Translating it yields CASSYLGQGHGYTF.